This TCR beta chain was documented in a study of identical twins listed by TCRdb under 2016. Notes on the research overall: The study deep-sequenced TCR alpha and beta repertoires from monozygotic twins, unrelated adults of various ages and cord blood to test whether fetal clonotypes persist. To rule out contamination, replicate twin experiments were performed at different times with different library preparation protocols. Findings and caveats that apply to the study as a whole: In monozygotic twins, recombination models systematically underestimated out-of-frame TCR alpha sharing, but the models matched the sharing seen between unrelated individuals. Compared with coincidental sharing between unrelated individuals, out-of-frame TCR alpha sequences shared between twins had an excess of sequences with low generation probability. The excess sharing between twins in beta out-of-frame sequences was weaker because fewer shared sequences reduced the signal-to-noise ratio. Abundant cord blood beta clonotypes had fewer insertions, young adult naive repertoires showed a similar but weaker trend, and memory repertoires showed no such trend. Because the same donors could not be followed over many years, the conclusions depended on cross-sectional statistical analysis. Invariant T cells such as MAIT and iNKT could partly confound zero-insertion analyses, although diverse VJ usage argued against such confounding for most clonotypes.

This clonotype was seen only a few times. The clone's antigen remains unknown. No much larger clonotype is one base removed from it; base qualities were not supplied. Libraries were made using 5' RACE. Sequenced using an Illumina HiSeq 2000. Template switching introduced a universal primer binding site; the final cDNA contained a unique molecular identifier, enabling accurate counting of TCR cDNA molecules. Specific primers in the conserved constant-segment region were used to synthesize first-strand cDNA for the TCR alpha and beta chains. To control for contamination, every cDNA library was double barcoded, receiving both a SMART-Mk sample barcode and Illumina barcodes. Two successive PCR steps introduced TruSeq adapter sequences along with Illumina sample barcodes. The Illumina HiSeq platform was used with custom primers to sequence TCR alpha and beta cDNA libraries. Per the source publication's procedure: Unique molecular identifiers were extracted from raw reads with MiGEC, and CDR3 positions were determined with MiXCR. Recombination models were inferred per individual with the repgenHMM and IGoR tools using an EM algorithm. Shared clonotype analysis was performed with the tcR package in R, normalizing sharing by the product of cloneset sizes. To study raw recombination free of thymic and clonal selection effects, out-of-frame nonproductive sequences were analyzed. Clones were called with MiXCR by TCRdb after fastp trimmed the public reads at Q25, and only in-frame beta chains were retained. Each entry is one CDR3 protein sequence, shown with its most common DNA and genes. The V and J calls and clone size are TCRdb's, not the authors'. The sample has just over 450,000 distinct CDR3 sequences on record, 14% of them singletons. The top ten clones comprise about 0.52% of the sample.

Every donor was a healthy Caucasian. The twin cohort comprised three pairs of female monozygotic twins, all aged roughly 18 to 30 years. CD4+ and CD8+ T cell populations were isolated with positive isolation kits from Invitrogen. The CDR3 covers 15 residues, taking in both the cysteine and the phenylalanine. Here the CDR3 DNA is all that survives: 45 bases in frame from base 1. V is shortened by 2 bases, J by 0 bases, and the region joining them spans 8 bases. CDR1 and CDR2, looked up from the germline V gene, are MGHDK and SYGVNS. These data also formed part of another study, on yellow fever vaccine responses in identical twins. Taken from the second paper: According to the authors, the vaccine-induced T cell response in identical twins seemed to be partly convergent and partly specific to each individual. Focusing on identical twins, the study followed the T cell clones that responded to the vaccine, and did so with precision.

The TCR originated in a woman in her late teens or twenties in good health. The V and J genes are TRBV25-1 and TRBJ2-4; no D gene call is confident. The sample was CD4+ T cells sorted from blood. The CDR3 is CASSEGQLAKNIQYF. The nucleotides are TGTGCCAGCAGTGAAGGCCAGTTAGCCAAAAACATTCAGTACTTC.